This entry describes one T cell receptor beta chain. The assay was immunoSEQ multiplex PCR, and TCRdb's table has in-frame clones only and misses some. The sample has 250,000 or so clones; around 90% are singletons. These data come from a study of blood T cell repertoires in COVID-19. All enrollees were about 18 to 95 years old and from about 24 US areas. V was pared by 4 bases and J by 6 bases, with 7 bases of the junction left unmatched. The V gene's germline CDR1 is SGDLS and CDR2 YYNGEE. The CDR3 runs 14 residues. Sequenced sample: PBMCs or T cells enriched from blood (not recorded which). The chain couples TRBV9 to TRBJ2-5; 9 nucleotides line up with TRBD1. The sequence derives from a middle-aged man who had been exposed to COVID-19. CDR3 coding DNA: TGTGCCAGCAGCAGTGACAGGGGGGACCAGACCCAGTACTTC. This gives the protein CASSSDRGDQTQYF. Using reference TRBV9 and TRBJ2-5 for the parts outside the CDR3, the full variable domain is DSGVTQTPKHLITATGQRVTLRCSPRSGDLSVYWYQQSLDQGLQFLIQYYNGEERAKGNILERFSAQQFPDLHSELNLSSLELGDSALYFCASSSDRGDQTQYFGPGTRLLVL.